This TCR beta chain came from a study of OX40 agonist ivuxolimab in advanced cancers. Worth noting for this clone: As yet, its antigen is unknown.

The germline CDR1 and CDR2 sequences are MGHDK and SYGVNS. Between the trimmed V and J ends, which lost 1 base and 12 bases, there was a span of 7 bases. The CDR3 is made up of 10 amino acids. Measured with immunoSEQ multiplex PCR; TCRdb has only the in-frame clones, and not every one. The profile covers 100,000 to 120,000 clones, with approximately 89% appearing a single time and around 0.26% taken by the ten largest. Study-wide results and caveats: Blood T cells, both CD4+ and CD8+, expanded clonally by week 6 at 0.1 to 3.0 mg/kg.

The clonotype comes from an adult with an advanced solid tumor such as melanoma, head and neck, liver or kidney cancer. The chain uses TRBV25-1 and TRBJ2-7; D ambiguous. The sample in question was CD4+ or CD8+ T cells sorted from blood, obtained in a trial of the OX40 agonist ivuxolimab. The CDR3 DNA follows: TGTGCCAGCAGTGAATTAAAGATGTACTTC. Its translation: CASSELKMYF.